This T cell receptor (beta chain) is drawn from a study of blood T cell repertoires in COVID-19. Profiled with immunoSEQ multiplex PCR; TCRdb holds only in-frame clones, not every one. The profile shows tens of thousands of clones, about 90% of them singletons. The CDR3 runs to 16 residues. The ends were cut back, 2 bases at V and 6 bases at J, with 19 bases in the middle. Per germline, CDR1 KGHSH and CDR2 LQKENI. This receptor was identified in a human donor in a cohort sampled during active COVID-19. The rearrangement joins TRBV18 to TRBJ1-1; D may be TRBD1 (5 bases). Sequences were obtained from peripheral blood. CDR3 amino acids: CASSPRSGPQGAEAFF. CDR3 DNA sequence: TGTGCCAGCTCACCAAGGTCGGGTCCCCAGGGCGCTGAAGCTTTCTTT.